This TCR beta chain came from a study of T cell responses to AZD1222 COVID-19 vaccine. About the research overall: The analysis combined second doses at about 4 or about 12 weeks.

General study results and limits: Scientists sampled the repertoires only once the peak T cell response had passed. It should be noted that donors were predominantly white British and more often female, and clonal diversity was possibly underestimated.

Between the trimmed V and J ends, which lost 5 bases and 2 bases, there was a span of 7 bases. The CDR3 totals 12 residues. Germline-derived CDR1 and CDR2 are SGHTA and FQGNSA. The method was immunoSEQ multiplex PCR; TCRdb's version includes in-frame clones alone and lacks a portion of them. The profile shows roughly 150,000 clones, around 88% of them singletons. Comment on this clone: Its target is unknown.

This clonotype was obtained from an adult in good health. This specimen consisted of peripheral blood, obtained on day 0 of AZD1222 vaccination. The chain carries TRBV7-2 and TRBJ2-7, with D unresolved. CDR3 sequence reads: CASSPPTYEQYF. The CDR3 region has the DNA TGTGCCAGCAGCCCGCCTACCTACGAGCAGTACTTC.